One T cell receptor beta chain is described in this entry. This clone's antigen is unknown. No qualities accompany the bases; no much larger clone lies one base away. CDR1 is given as LGHDT and CDR2 as YNNKEL, both from the germline V gene (reference sequence). Ends trimmed: V by 6 bases, J by 6 bases; bases unmatched to a gene: 3. Including cysteine and phenylalanine, the CDR3 has 14 amino acids. Just the 42-base CDR3 DNA is kept, in frame starting at base 1. One collaborating source in Seattle enrolled patients while the patients were actively infected and followed the patients over time throughout the course of disease. The collaborating institutions used their own protocols to collect whole blood in K2EDTA tubes. For TCRbeta analysis, collaborators shipped samples in one of three forms: frozen whole blood, isolated PBMCs, or DNA extracted from either of those sample types. TCRbeta CDR3 regions were amplified from genomic DNA by means of the immunoSEQ Assay, a bias-controlled multiplex PCR. In the original analysis: Nucleated cell counts per sample were estimated from amplification of reference gene primers within the assay. Sequence reads were collapsed and filtered to measure the absolute abundance of every unique TCRbeta CDR3 rearrangement. Productive Simpson clonality was computed per sample as the square root of Simpson's diversity index over productive rearrangements. What TCRdb holds here is the immuneACCESS table cut down to in-frame rearrangements. Part of the clones is not present; checked against another copy, under half of the missing clones reflect an unresolved V gene, and the others are unexplained. That table furnishes V, J and clone size, whereas the DNA furnished D and trimming. This sample comprises 200,000 to 250,000 clones, 85% of them detected only once. Together, the top ten hold about 2.4% of the sample.

These data are taken from a study of blood T cell repertoires in COVID-19 (dated by TCRdb to the early 2020s). With regard to the full study: Samples covering the acute and convalescent phases of COVID-19 were provided by collaborators in the United States, Italy and Spain. Sample metadata almost always included a de-identified subject ID, COVID-19 status, age in years and sex. Subjects who had been exposed to COVID-19, were actively infected with it, or had recovered from it provided the deeply sampled blood TCRbeta repertoires that made up the dataset. The material from the prospective study consisted of cDNA or gDNA derived from T cells, B-cell-depleted T cells, or PBMCs. The repertoires were made available in a free public database intended to serve as a resource for research on the immune response to SARS-CoV-2. The samples were drawn from two sources: the first 160 participants of the ongoing ImmuneRACE study, and 1,200 or so subjects contributed by 6 global collaborators. HLA class I and class II types, where available, came from metadata supplied by the sample provider rather than from assay-based typing.

The study at large found these results: The quantity of clinical and demographic metadata differed by source and by participant and was supplied without curation.

This receptor was taken from a woman in her seventies with COVID-19, enrolled during active disease. What was sequenced was peripheral blood. Rearrangement joined TRBV3-1 (or the pseudogene TRBV3-2) to TRBJ1-6, with 9 bases matching TRBD1. The CDR3 sequence is CASSTGGFNSPLHF. The nucleotide sequence is TGTGCCAGCAGTACAGGGGGCTTTAATTCACCCCTCCACTTT.